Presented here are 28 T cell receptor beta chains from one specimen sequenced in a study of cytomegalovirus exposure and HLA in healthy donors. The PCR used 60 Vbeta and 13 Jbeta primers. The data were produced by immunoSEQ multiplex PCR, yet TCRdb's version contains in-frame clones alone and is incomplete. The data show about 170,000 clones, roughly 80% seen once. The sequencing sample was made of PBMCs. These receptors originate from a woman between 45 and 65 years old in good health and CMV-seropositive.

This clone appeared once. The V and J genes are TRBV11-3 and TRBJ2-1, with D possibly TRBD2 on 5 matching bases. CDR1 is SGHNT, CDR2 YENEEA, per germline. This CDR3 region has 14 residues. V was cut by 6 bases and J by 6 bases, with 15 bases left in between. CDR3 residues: CASRSPGRANEQFF. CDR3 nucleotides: TGTGCCAGCAGGTCCCCCGGGCGGGCCAATGAGCAGTTCTTC.

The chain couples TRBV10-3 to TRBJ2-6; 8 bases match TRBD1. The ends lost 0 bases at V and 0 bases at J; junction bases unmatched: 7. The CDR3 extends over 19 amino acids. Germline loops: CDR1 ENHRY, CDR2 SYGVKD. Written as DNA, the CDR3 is TGTGCCATCAGTGAGTCCATGACAGGGGACTTCTCTGGGGCCAACGTCCTGACTTTC. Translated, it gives CAISESMTGDFSGANVLTF.

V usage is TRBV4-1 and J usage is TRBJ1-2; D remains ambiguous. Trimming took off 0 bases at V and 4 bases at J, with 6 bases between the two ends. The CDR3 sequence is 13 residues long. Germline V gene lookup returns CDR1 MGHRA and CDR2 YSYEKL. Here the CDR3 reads CASSQDSSYGYTF. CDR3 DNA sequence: TGCGCCAGCAGCCAAGACTCCAGCTATGGCTACACCTTC.

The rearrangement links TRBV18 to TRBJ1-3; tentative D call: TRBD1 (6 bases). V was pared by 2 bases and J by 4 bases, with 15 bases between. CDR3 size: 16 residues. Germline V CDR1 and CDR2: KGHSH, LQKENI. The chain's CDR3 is CASSPVAGALGNTIYF. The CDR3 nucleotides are TGTGCCAGCTCACCAGTTGCGGGGGCACTGGGAAACACCATATATTTT. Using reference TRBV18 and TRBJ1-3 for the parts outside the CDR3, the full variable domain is NAGVMQNPRHLVRRRGQEARLRCSPMKGHSHVYWYRQLPEEGLKFMVYLQKENIIDESGMPKERFSAEFPKEGPSILRIQQVVRGDSAAYFCASSPVAGALGNTIYFGEGSWLTVV.

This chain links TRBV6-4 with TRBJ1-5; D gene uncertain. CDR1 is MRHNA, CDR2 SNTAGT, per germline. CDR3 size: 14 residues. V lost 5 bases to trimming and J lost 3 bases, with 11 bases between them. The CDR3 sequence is CASSPEAANQPQHF. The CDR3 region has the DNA TGTGCCAGCAGTCCAGAGGCTGCCAATCAGCCCCAGCATTTT.

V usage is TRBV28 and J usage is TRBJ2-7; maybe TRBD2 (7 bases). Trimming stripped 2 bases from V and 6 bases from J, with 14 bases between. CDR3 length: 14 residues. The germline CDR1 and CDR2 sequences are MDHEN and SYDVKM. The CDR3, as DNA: TGTGCCAGCAGTTTAGACGGCGGGGGCGGCGAGCAGTACTTC. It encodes CASSLDGGGGEQYF.

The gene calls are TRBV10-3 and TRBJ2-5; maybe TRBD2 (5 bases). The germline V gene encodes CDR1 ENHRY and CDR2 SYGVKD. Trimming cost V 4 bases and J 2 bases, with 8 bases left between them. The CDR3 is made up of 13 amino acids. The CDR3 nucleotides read TGTGCCATCAGTGGAACGGGGCAAGAGACCCAGTACTTC. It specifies CAISGTGQETQYF.

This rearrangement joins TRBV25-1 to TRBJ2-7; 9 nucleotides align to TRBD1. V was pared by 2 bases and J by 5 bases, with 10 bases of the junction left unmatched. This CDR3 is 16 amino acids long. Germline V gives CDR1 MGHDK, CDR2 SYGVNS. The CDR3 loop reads CASSEVGGQGRNEQYF. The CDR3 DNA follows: TGTGCCAGCAGTGAAGTGGGGGGACAGGGAAGGAACGAGCAGTACTTC.

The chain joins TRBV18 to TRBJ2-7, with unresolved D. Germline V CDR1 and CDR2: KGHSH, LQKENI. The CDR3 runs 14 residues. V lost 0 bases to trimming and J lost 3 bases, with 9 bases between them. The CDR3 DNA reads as TGTGCCAGCTCACCACCAGCCAGGTACTACGAGCAGTACTTC. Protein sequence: CASSPPARYYEQYF.

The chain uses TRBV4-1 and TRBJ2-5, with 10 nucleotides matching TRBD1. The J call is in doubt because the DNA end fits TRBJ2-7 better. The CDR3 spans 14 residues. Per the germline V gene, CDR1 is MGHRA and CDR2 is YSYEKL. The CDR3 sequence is CASSQPGQGYEQYF. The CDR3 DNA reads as TGCGCCAGCAGCCAGCCGGGACAGGGGTACGAGCAGTACTTC.

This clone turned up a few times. CDR3 in DNA: TGTGCCAGCAGCTTAAGGGGACTTGGCTACACCTTC. Translating gives CASSLRGLGYTF. This chain links TRBV13 with TRBJ1-2; a possible D gene is TRBD1 (5 bases). The CDR3 length is 12 residues. Germline V CDR1 and CDR2: PRHDT, FYEKMQ (reference sequence). Between the trimmed V and J ends, which lost 2 bases and 7 bases, there was a span of 8 bases.

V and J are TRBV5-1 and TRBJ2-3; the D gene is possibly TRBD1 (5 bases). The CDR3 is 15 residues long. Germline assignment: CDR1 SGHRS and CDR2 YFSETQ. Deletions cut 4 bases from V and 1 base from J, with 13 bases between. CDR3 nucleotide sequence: TGCGCCAGCAGCCGAACGCAAGGGGGCACAGATACGCAGTATTTT. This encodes CASSRTQGGTDTQYF.

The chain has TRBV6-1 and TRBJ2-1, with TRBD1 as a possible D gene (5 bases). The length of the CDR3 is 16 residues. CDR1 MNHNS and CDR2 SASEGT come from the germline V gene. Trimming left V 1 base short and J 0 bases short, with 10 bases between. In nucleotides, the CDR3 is TGTGCCAGCAGTGAAGAAGGCAGGGACTCCTACAATGAGCAGTTCTTC. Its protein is CASSEEGRDSYNEQFF.

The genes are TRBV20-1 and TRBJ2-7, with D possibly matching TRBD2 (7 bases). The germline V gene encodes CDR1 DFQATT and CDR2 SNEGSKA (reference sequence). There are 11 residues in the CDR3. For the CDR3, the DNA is TGCAGCGCAGGGGAGGGCTACGAGCAGTACTTC. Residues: CSAGEGYEQYF.

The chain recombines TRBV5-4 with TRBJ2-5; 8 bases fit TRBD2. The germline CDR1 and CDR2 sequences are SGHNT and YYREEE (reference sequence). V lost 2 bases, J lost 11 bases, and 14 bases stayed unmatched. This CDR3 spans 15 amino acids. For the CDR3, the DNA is TGTGCCAGCAGCTTCAGCGGGGGAATGGCTAGGGAGCAGTACTTC. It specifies CASSFSGGMAREQYF.

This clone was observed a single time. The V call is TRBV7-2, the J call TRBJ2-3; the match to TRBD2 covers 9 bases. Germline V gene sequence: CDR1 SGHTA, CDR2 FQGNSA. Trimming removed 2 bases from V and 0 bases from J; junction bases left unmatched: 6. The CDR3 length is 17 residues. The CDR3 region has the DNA TGTGCCAGCAGCTTAATGCTAGCGGGGCCTAGCACAGATACGCAGTATTTT. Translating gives CASSLMLAGPSTDTQYF.

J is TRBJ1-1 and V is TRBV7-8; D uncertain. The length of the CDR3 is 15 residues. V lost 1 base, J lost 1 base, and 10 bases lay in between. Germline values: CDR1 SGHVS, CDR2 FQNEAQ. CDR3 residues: CASSLGVGANTEAFF. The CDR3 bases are TGTGCCAGCAGCTTAGGAGTTGGAGCGAACACTGAAGCTTTCTTT.

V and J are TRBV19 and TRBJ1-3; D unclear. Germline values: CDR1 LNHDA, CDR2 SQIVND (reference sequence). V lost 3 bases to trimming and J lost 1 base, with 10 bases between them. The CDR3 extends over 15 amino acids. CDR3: CASSINSLSGNTIYF. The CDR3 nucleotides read TGTGCCAGTAGTATTAACTCCCTTTCTGGAAACACCATATATTTT. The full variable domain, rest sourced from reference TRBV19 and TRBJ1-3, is DGGITQSPKYLFRKEGQNVTLSCEQNLNHDAMYWYRQDPGQGLRLIYYSQIVNDFQKGDIAEGYSVSREKKESFPLTVTSAQKNPTAFYLCASSINSLSGNTIYFGEGSWLTVV.

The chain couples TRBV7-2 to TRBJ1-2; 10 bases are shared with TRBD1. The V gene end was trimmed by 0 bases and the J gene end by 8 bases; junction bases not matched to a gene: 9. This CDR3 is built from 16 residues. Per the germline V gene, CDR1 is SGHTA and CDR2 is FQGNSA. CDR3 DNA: TGTGCCAGCAGCTTAGCCCTTCTCCGGGACAGGGGAGGCTACACCTTC. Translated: CASSLALLRDRGGYTF.

This chain's CDR3 is CASSITGFPYEQYF. In nucleotides, the CDR3 is TGCGCCAGCAGCATCACAGGGTTCCCCTACGAGCAGTACTTC. The chain has TRBV5-1 and TRBJ2-4; D possibly corresponds to TRBD1 (6 bases). TRBJ2-7 explains the end of the DNA better; the J call may be wrong. Germline CDR1 SGHRS, CDR2 YFSETQ. The CDR3 has 14 residues.

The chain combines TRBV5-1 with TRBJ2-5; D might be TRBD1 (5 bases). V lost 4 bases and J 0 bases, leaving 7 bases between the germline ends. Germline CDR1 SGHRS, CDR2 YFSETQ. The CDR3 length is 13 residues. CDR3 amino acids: CASSPDNQETQYF. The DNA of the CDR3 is TGCGCCAGCAGCCCGGACAACCAAGAGACCCAGTACTTC.

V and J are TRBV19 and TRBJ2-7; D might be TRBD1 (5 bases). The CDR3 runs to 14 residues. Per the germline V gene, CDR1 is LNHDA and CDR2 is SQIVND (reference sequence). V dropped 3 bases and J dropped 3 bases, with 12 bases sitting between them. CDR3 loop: CASSMALQGYEQYF. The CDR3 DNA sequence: TGTGCCAGTAGTATGGCTCTTCAGGGCTACGAGCAGTACTTC.

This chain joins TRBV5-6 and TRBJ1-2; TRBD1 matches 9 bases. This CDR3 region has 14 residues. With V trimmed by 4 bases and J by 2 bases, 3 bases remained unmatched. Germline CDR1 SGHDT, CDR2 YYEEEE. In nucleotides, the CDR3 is TGTGCCAGCAGCGCTGGGACAGGGAACTATGGCTACACCTTC. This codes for CASSAGTGNYGYTF.

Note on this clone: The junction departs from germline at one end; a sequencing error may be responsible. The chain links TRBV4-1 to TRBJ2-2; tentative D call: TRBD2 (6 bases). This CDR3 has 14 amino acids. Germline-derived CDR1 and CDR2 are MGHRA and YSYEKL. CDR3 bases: TGCGCCAGCAGCCAAGACCCTGCAGTGGGGGGGCTGTTTTTT. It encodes CASSQDPAVGGLFF.

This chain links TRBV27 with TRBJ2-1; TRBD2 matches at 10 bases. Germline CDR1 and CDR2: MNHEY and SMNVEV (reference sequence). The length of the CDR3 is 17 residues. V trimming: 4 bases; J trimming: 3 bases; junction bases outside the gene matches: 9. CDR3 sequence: CASSSTLTSGIYNEQFF. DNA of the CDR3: TGTGCCAGCAGTTCTACTCTTACTAGCGGGATCTACAATGAGCAGTTCTTC.

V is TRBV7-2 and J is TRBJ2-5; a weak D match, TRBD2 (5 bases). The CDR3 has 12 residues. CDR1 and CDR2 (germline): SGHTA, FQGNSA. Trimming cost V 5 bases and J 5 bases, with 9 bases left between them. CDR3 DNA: TGTGCCAGCAGCCGACCGGGGGAGACCCAGTACTTC. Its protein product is CASSRPGETQYF.

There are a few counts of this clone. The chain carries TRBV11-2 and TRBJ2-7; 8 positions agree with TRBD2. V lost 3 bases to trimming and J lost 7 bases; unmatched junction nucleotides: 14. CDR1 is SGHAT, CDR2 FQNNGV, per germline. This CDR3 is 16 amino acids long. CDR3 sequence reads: CASSFIGPGGPQEQYF. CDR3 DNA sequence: TGTGCCAGCAGCTTCATTGGGCCGGGAGGGCCTCAAGAGCAGTACTTC.

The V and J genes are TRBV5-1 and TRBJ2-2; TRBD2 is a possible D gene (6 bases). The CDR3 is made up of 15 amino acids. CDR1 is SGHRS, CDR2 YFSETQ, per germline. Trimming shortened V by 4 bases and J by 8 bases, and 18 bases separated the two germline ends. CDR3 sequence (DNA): TGCGCCAGCAGCCCCATTGGGACTCCTGGGGGGGAGCTGTTTTTT. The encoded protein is CASSPIGTPGGELFF.